Only a few counts were recorded for the clone carrying this T cell receptor beta chain. The record originates from a study of blood T cell repertoires in COVID-19. Study background: The samples span acute and convalescent COVID-19 from the United States, Italy and Spain. PBMCs, B-cell-depleted T cells, or T cells provided the cDNA or gDNA that made up the material.

Participants were aged about 18 to 90 years, lived in under 30 US areas, and enrolled virtually. Cohorts were assigned according to the clinical history that participants reported. Here immunoSEQ multiplex PCR was the method, and the copy in TCRdb shows in-frame clones only, minus some. The repertoire has 150,000 to 200,000 clones, 80% to 90% of them found once; the top ten carry nearly 8%. What was sequenced was PBMCs or T cells enriched from blood (not recorded which). This clonotype originated in a woman aged 45-65 years who had recovered from COVID-19.

This CDR3 reads CASLAGGSDTQYF. CDR3 sequence (DNA): TGTGCCTCCTTAGCGGGGGGTTCAGATACGCAGTATTTT. The chain employs TRBV10-3 and TRBJ2-3, with 10 bases that match TRBD2. Losses at the gene ends were 11 bases for V and 4 bases for J; bases not matched to a gene: 6. Looked up from germline, CDR1 is ENHRY and CDR2 is SYGVKD. CDR3 length: 13 amino acids.